This T cell receptor (beta chain) was captured by sequencing in a study of T cell clonality in common variable immunodeficiency. Study results and caveats: What drives increased CVID clonality needs T cell subpopulation sequencing. Reportedly, TCR beta sequences from common variable immunodeficiency showed fewer deletions and N-nucleotide insertions.

Most patients and controls had Caucasian heritage. Ten or more counts support this clone. Its target is unknown. The read terminates 3 residues before the CDR3 end, so the remaining end is supplied by the germline J gene. Method: immunoSEQ multiplex PCR; TCRdb's copy keeps in-frame clones and lacks some. Singletons are absent from the sample, which has 45,000 to 55,000 clones. Germline loops: CDR1 SGHTA, CDR2 FQGNSA. The CDR3 covers 15 residues. J was trimmed by 5 bases and V by 3 bases; bases with no gene match: 5. The receptor comes from a person between 18 and 75 years old in good health. The rearrangement links TRBV7-2 to TRBJ1-2, with TRBD1 matching over 11 bases. The sequencing sample was made of peripheral blood mononuclear cells. The CDR3 sequence is CASSLGQGGQYGYTF. Partial CDR3 DNA: TGTGCCAGCAGCTTGGGACAGGGGGGGCAATATGGC. Full variable domain (missing parts from reference TRBV7-2 and TRBJ1-2): GAGVSQSPSNKVTEKGKDVELRCDPISGHTALYWYRQSLGQGLEFLIYFQGNSAPDKSGLPSDRFSAERTGGSVSTLTIQRTQQEDSAVYLCASSLGQGGQYGYTFGSGTRLTVV.